The T cell receptor (beta chain) described here comes from a study of T cell repertoires in cytomegalovirus infection. Background on the study: TCR beta signatures that were public indicated CMV infection and matching HLA type.

Germline loops: CDR1 MNHEY, CDR2 SVGEGT. Trimming cost V 6 bases and J 9 bases; bases outside gene matches: 23. The CDR3 is 18 amino acids. MiXCR, applied by TCRdb to the reads, yields one record per CDR3 protein. The data hold fewer than 550,000 distinct CDR3 sequences, with roughly 29% observed a single time. Study-wide points: Clonotypes of TCR beta that were HLA-C-restricted and CMV-specific dominated the ex vivo response. People with CMV and the relevant HLA were identified by cumulative public TCR beta family frequency.

A remark on this clonotype: Its antigen is unidentified.

The rearrangement uses TRBV6-2 or TRBV6-3 and TRBJ2-5, with TRBD2 matching over 9 bases. The sequence came from a human donor in good health (CMV status not recorded). Some clones in this sample may be carry-over from other donors' samples. Sequences were obtained from PBMCs. CDR3 protein: CASRNPYSGGHSSSSQYF. Here the CDR3 DNA reads TGTGCCAGCAGGAATCCATATAGCGGGGGACACTCAAGTTCGTCCCAGTACTTC.